These T cell receptor beta chains were read from a single sample in a study of metastatic and nonmetastatic thyroid tumors. TCRdb reanalyzed the PCR reads via MiXCR. The sample records 45,000 to 55,000 clones, about 25% being singletons. The sample comprised blood. These TCRs come from a male donor with papillary thyroid cancer or a benign thyroid nodule (not recorded which). Some clones in this sample may be carry-over from other donors' samples. Both conserved end residues are part of each CDR3. The D gene is left open where the match is weak. Part of the rows lack a size; the others show once, few, many or a class for expanded clones.

TRBJ2-5 TRBV11-2 . few CASSLAGGGWETQYF TGTGCCAGCAGCTTAGCCGGAGGGGGGTGGGAGACCCAGTACTTC
TRBJ1-2 TRBV18 . . CASSPPDRRRGYTF TGTGCCAGCTCACCACCAGACAGGAGACGGGGCTACACCTTC
TRBJ2-3 TRBV18 . few CASSRDHQETQYF TGTGCCAGCTCACGGGATCACCAAGAGACCCAGTATTTT
TRBJ2-6 TRBV30 . many CAWSVAFSGANVLTF TGTGCCTGGAGTGTGGCTTTCTCTGGGGCCAACGTCCTGACTTTC
TRBJ2-7 TRBV19 TRBD1 many CASSPMGGQEYEQYF TGTGCCAGTAGTCCCATGGGGGGACAGGAGTACGAGCAGTACTTC
TRBJ2-7 TRBV9 . many CASSVLPETYEQYF TGTGCCAGCAGCGTACTCCCGGAGACCTACGAGCAGTACTTC
TRBJ2-7 TRBV7-2 TRBD1 once CASSPTGSPYEQYF TGTGCCAGCAGCCCGACAGGGAGCCCCTACGAGCAGTACTTC
TRBJ2-7 TRBV6-1 . . CASSLYEQYF TGTGCCAGCAGCCTCTACGAGCAGTACTTC
TRBJ1-4 TRBV4-1 TRBD1 . CASSQEVRTGTSWEKLFF TGCGCCAGCAGCCAAGAAGTCAGGACAGGGACTTCGTGGGAAAAACTGTTTTTT
TRBJ1-3 TRBV11-1 TRBD1 many CASSYTGVNSGNTIYF TGTGCCAGCAGCTACACAGGGGTGAACTCTGGAAACACCATATATTTT
TRBJ1-1 TRBV5-8 . many CASSRGAGRTTEAFF TGTGCCAGCAGCCGGGGCGCAGGACGGACCACTGAAGCTTTCTTT
TRBJ2-3 TRBV19 . . CASSIGGGDTQYF TGTGCCAGTAGTATCGGTGGGGGCGATACGCAGTATTTT
TRBJ2-1 TRBV11-2 TRBD2 many CASSLGLAGQFF TGTGCCAGCAGCTTAGGGCTAGCGGGACAATTCTTC
TRBJ2-7 TRBV6-2/TRBV6-3 . . CASREQGTYEQYF TGTGCCAGCAGGGAACAGGGGACTTACGAGCAGTACTTC
TRBJ2-3 TRBV30 TRBD2 many CAWRPGTSGGTQYF TGTGCCTGGAGGCCCGGGACTAGCGGGGGAACGCAGTATTTT
TRBJ2-1 TRBV27 . few CASRKTGNEQFF TGTGCCAGCAGGAAGACGGGTAATGAGCAGTTCTTC
TRBJ2-1 TRBV19 . . CASGDYMSSYNEQFF TGTGCCAGTGGGGATTACATGAGCTCCTACAATGAGCAGTTCTTC
TRBJ2-1 TRBV4-2 TRBD1 many CASSQDRQKYNEQFF TGTGCCAGCAGCCAGGACAGGCAGAAGTACAATGAGCAGTTCTTC
TRBJ1-1 TRBV5-1 . . CASSLEAVWVTEAFF TGCGCCAGCAGCTTGGAGGCGGTATGGGTCACTGAAGCTTTCTTT
TRBJ2-2 TRBV4-1 . . CASSQKVTGELFF TGCGCCAGCAGCCAAAAGGTCACCGGGGAGCTGTTTTTT
TRBJ1-2 TRBV6-1 . few CASTYDTSRVFGYTF TGTGCCAGCACTTATGACACTTCCCGGGTTTTTGGCTACACCTTC
TRBJ2-1 TRBV30 . many CACRPLLADYNEQFF TGTGCCTGCCGACCCCTACTAGCTGACTACAATGAGCAGTTCTTC
TRBJ1-1 TRBV12-3/TRBV12-4 . many CASRPGQGNTEAFF TGTGCCAGCAGACCTGGGCAGGGGAACACTGAAGCTTTCTTT
TRBJ2-1 TRBV6-1 . few CASGPLAATFYNEQFF TGTGCCAGCGGGCCACTAGCCGCTACCTTCTACAATGAGCAGTTCTTC
TRBJ2-3 TRBV11-2 . . CASGLEGDTDTDTQYF TGTGCCAGCGGCTTGGAAGGAGACACTGACACAGATACGCAGTATTTT
TRBJ2-1 TRBV28 . . CSSSSRRLENVEQFF TGTTCCAGCTCCTCAAGGAGGCTGGAGAATGTTGAGCAGTTCTTC
TRBJ2-7 TRBV10-1 . medium-sized CASSEVQGYEQYF TGCGCCAGCAGTGAGGTCCAGGGCTACGAGCAGTACTTC
TRBJ1-6 TRBV2 . few CSSSAECREPLHF TGTTCCAGCAGTGCGGAGTGTCGAGAACCCCTCCACTTT
TRBJ2-2 TRBV6-1 . many CASRRGPNTGELFF TGTGCCAGCAGGAGGGGACCGAACACCGGGGAGCTGTTTTTT
TRBJ1-2 TRBV30 TRBD1 . CAWSGDRDGYTF TGTGCCTGGAGTGGAGACAGGGATGGCTACACCTTC
TRBJ2-6 TRBV28 TRBD1 many CASRRPGQAVSGANVLTF TGTGCCAGCAGGCGGCCGGGACAGGCCGTTTCTGGGGCCAACGTCCTGACTTTC
TRBJ2-2 TRBV18 . few CASSRQSAYTGYLFF TGTGCCAGCTCGCGACAGTCAGCGTACACCGGGTATCTGTTTTTT
TRBJ2-7 TRBV28 . . CASSFRGSYEQYF TGTGCCAGCAGTTTTCGGGGCTCCTACGAGCAGTACTTC
TRBJ2-5 TRBV5-4 . few CASSSPRGLETQYF TGTGCCAGCAGCTCCCCGAGGGGGTTGGAGACCCAGTACTTC
TRBJ2-5 TRBV19 TRBD1 few CASSRQGAVETQYF TGTGCCAGTAGTAGGCAGGGGGCGGTGGAGACCCAGTACTTC
TRBJ1-2 TRBV2 TRBD1 . CASSESGRGRGYAF TGTGCCAGCAGTGAGTCGGGCAGGGGGAGAGGCTACGCCTTC
TRBJ1-2 TRBV30 . . CAWTPGGYGYTF TGTGCCTGGACCCCAGGAGGCTATGGCTACACCTTC
TRBJ1-5 TRBV6-1 . few CVSSEWGVSNQPQHF TGTGTCAGCAGTGAATGGGGGGTTAGCAATCAGCCCCAGCATTTT
TRBJ2-7 TRBV28 TRBD2 . CASSSAGGVAGGRYEQYF TGTGCCAGCAGTTCCGCAGGGGGGGTAGCGGGAGGGCGATACGAGCAGTACTTC